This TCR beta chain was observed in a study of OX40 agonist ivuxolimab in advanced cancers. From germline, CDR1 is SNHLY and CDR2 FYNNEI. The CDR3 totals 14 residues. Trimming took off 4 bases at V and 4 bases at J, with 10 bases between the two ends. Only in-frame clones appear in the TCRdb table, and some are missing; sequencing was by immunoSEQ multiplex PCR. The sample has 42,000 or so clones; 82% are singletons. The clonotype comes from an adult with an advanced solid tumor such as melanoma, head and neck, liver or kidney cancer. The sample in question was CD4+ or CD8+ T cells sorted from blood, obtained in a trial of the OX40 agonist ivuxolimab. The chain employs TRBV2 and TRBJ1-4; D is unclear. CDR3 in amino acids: CASSVNSVNEKLFF. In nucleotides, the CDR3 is TGTGCCAGCAGTGTGAACAGCGTTAATGAAAAACTGTTTTTT. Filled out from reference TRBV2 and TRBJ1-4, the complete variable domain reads EPEVTQTPSHQVTQMGQEVILRCVPISNHLYFYWYRQILGQKVEFLVSFYNNEISEKSEIFDDQFSVERPDGSNFTLKIRSTKLEDSAMYFCASSVNSVNEKLFFGSGTQLSVL.